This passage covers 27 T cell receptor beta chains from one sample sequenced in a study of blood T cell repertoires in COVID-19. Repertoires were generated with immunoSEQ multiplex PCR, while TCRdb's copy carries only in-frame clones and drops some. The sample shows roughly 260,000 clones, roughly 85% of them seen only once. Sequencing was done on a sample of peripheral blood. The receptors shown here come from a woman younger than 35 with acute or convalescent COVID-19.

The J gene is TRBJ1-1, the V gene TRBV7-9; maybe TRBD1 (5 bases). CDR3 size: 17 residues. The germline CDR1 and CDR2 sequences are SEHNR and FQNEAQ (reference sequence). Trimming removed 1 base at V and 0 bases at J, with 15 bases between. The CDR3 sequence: CASSLVGGGPLNTEAFF. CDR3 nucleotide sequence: TGTGCCAGCAGCTTAGTGGGGGGAGGACCATTGAACACTGAAGCTTTCTTT.

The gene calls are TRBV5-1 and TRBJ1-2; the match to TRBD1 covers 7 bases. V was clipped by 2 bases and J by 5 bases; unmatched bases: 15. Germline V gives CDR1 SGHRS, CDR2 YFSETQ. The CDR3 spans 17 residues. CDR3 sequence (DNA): TGCGCCAGCAGCTTTGGAGACAGGGTCGGGGAGCGGTATGGCTACACCTTC. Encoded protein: CASSFGDRVGERYGYTF.

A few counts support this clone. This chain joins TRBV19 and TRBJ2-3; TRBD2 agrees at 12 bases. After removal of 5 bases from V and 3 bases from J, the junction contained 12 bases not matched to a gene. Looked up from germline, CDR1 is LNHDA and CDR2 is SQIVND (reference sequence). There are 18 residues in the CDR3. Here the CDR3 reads CASSPYPGLAGLTDTQYF. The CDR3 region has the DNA TGTGCCAGTAGTCCCTACCCGGGACTAGCGGGTTTAACAGATACGCAGTATTTT.

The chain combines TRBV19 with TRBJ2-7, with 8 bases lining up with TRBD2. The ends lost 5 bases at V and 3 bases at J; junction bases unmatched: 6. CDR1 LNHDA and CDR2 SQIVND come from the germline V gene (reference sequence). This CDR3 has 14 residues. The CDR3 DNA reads TGTGCCAGTAGTGCACGAGGGACTAGCTACGAGCAGTACTTC. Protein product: CASSARGTSYEQYF.

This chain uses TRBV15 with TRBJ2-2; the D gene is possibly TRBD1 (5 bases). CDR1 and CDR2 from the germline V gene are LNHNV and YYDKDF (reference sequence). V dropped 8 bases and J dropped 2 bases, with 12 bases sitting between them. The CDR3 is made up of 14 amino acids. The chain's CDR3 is CATRGRGNTGELFF. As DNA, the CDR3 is TGTGCCACCCGTGGAAGGGGAAACACCGGGGAGCTGTTTTTT.

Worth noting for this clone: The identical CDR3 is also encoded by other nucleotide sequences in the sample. This CDR3 reads CATSDPGQGTYEQYF. DNA of the CDR3: TGTGCCACCAGTGACCCCGGACAGGGTACCTACGAGCAGTACTTC. The genes are TRBV24-1 and TRBJ2-7; 8 positions agree with TRBD1. The CDR3 is 15 amino acids. V dropped 4 bases and J dropped 2; count of bases not matched to a gene: 6. The germline V gene encodes CDR1 KGHDR and CDR2 SFDVKD.

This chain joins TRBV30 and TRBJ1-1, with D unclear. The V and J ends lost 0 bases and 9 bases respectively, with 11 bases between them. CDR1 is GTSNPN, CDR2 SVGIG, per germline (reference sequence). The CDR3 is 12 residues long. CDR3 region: CAWSVTVTQAFF. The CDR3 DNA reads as TGTGCCTGGAGTGTTACAGTAACGCAAGCTTTCTTT.

This chain's CDR3 is CASSPLALETQYF. The CDR3 DNA reads TGTGCCAGCAGTCCCCTAGCACTGGAGACCCAGTACTTC. The chain recombines TRBV12-3 or TRBV12-4 with TRBJ2-5; D may be TRBD2 (5 bases). The length of the CDR3 is 13 residues. Between the trimmed V and J ends, which lost 5 bases and 5 bases, there was a span of 12 bases.

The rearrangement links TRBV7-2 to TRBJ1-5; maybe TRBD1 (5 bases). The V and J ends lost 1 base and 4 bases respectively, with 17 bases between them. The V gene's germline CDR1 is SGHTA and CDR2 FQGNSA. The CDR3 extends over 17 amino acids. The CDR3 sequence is CASSLGYSAGHNQPQHF. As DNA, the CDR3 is TGTGCCAGCAGCTTAGGTTATTCGGCCGGACATAATCAGCCCCAGCATTTT.

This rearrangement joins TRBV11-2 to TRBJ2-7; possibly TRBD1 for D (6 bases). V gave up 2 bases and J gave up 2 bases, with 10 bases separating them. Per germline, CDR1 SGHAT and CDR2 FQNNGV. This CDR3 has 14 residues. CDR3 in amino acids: CASSLSRDTYEQYF. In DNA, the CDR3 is TGTGCCAGCAGCTTAAGCCGGGACACCTACGAGCAGTACTTC.

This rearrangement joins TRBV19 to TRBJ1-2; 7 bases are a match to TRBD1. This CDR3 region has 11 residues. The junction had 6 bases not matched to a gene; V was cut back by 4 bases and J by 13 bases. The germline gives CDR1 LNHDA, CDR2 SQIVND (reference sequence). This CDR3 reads CASSTTGVVTF. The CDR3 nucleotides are TGTGCCAGTAGTACAACAGGGGTGGTCACCTTC.

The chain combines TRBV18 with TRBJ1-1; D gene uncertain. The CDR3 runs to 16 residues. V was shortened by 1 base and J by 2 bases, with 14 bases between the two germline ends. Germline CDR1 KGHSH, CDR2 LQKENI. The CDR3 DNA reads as TGTGCCAGCTCACCACTGGCAGGACTTGTTAACACTGAAGCTTTCTTT. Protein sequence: CASSPLAGLVNTEAFF.

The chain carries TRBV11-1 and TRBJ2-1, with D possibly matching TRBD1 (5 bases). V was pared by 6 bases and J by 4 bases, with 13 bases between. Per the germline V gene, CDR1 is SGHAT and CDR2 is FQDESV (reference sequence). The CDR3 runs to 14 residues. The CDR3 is CASSQTRQYNEQFF. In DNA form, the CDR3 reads TGTGCCAGCAGTCAAACCCGACAGTACAATGAGCAGTTCTTC. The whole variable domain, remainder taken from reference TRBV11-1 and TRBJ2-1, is EAEVAQSPRYKITEKSQAVAFWCDPISGHATLYWYRQILGQGPELLVQFQDESVVDDSQLPKDRFSAERLKGVDSTLKIQPAELGDSAMYLCASSQTRQYNEQFFGPGTRLTVL.

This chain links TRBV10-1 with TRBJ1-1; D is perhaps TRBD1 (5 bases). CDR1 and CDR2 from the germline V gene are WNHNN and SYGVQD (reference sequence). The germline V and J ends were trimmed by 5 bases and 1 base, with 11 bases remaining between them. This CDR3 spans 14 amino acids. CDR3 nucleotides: TGCGCCAGCAGTACCCGGGGGGGGAACACTGAAGCTTTCTTT. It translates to CASSTRGGNTEAFF.

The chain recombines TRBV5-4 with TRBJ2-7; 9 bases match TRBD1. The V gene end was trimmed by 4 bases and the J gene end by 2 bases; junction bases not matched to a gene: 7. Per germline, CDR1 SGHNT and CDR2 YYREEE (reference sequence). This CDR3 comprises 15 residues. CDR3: CASSPGQGPTYEQYF. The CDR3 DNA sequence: TGTGCCAGCAGCCCGGGACAGGGCCCCACCTACGAGCAGTACTTC.

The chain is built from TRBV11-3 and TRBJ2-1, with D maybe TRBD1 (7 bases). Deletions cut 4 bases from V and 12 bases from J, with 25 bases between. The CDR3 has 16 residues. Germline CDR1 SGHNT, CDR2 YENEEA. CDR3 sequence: CASSSSPGGSGHGQFF. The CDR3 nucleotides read TGTGCCAGCAGCTCTAGCCCAGGGGGGAGCGGCCATGGGCAGTTCTTC.

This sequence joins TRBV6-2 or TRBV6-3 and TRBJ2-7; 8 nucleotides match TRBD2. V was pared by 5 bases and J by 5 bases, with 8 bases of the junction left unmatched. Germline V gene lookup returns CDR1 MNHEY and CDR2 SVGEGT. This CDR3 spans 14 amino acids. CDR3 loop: CASSESGSPHEQYF. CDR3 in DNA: TGTGCCAGCAGTGAGAGCGGGAGTCCCCACGAGCAGTACTTC.

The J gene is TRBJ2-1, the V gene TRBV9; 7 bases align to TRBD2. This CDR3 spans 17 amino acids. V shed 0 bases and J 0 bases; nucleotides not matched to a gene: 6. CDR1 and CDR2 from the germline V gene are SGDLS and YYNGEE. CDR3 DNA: TGTGCCAGCAGCGTAGGGTCTAGCGGATTCTCCTACAATGAGCAGTTCTTC. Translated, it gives CASSVGSSGFSYNEQFF.

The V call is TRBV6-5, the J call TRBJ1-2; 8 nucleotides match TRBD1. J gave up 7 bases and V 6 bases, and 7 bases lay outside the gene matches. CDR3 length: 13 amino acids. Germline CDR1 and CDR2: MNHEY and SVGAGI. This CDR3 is CASRTAGGGGYTF. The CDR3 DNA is TGTGCCAGCAGGACGGCAGGGGGCGGTGGCTACACCTTC.

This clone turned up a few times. CDR3 amino acids: CASSLEPREDGYTF. CDR3 DNA sequence: TGTGCCAGCAGCTTAGAACCCAGGGAAGATGGCTACACCTTC. The chain is built from TRBV7-2 and TRBJ1-2, with D perhaps TRBD1 (5 bases). The CDR3 length is 14 residues. V lost 1 base, J lost 6 bases, and 12 bases lay in between. Per the germline V gene, CDR1 is SGHTA and CDR2 is FQGNSA.

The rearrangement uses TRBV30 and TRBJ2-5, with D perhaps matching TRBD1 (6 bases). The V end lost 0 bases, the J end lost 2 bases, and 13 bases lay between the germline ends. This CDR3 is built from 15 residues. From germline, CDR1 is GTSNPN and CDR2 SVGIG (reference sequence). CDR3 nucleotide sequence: TGTGCCTGGAGTGTTGGGGGCCTGGGGCAAGAGACCCAGTACTTC. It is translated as CAWSVGGLGQETQYF.

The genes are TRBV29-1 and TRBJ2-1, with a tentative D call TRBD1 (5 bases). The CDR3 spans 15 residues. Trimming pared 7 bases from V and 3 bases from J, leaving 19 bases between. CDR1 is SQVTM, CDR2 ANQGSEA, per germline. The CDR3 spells CSAARTPELYNEQFF. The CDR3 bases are TGCAGCGCGGCCAGGACACCCGAACTCTACAATGAGCAGTTCTTC.

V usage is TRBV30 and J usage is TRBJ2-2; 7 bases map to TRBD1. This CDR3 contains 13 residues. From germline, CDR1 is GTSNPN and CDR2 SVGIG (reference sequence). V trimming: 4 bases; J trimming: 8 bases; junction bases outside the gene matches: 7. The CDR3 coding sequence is TGTGCCTGGAATACAGGGGACGGGGGGGAGCTGTTTTTT. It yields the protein CAWNTGDGGELFF.

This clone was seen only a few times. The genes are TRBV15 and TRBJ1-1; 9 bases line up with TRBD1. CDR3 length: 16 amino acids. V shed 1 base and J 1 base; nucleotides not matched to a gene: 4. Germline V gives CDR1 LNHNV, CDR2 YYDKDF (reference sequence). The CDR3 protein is CATSRGGTGTNTEAFF. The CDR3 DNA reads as TGTGCCACCAGCAGAGGTGGGACAGGGACGAACACTGAAGCTTTCTTT.

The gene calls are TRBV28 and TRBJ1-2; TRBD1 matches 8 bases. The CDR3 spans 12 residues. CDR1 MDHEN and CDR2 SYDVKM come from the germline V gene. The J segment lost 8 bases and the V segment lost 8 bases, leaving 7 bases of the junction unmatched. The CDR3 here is CASSDRGIGYTF. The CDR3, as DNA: TGTGCCAGCTCAGACAGGGGAATAGGCTACACCTTC.

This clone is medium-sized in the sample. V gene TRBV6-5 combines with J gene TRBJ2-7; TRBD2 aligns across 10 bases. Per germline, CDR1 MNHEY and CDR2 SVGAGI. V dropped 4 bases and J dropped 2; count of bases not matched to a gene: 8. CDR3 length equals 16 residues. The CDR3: CASSFSPSGGPYEQYF. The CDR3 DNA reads TGTGCCAGCAGTTTCTCCCCTAGCGGGGGCCCCTACGAGCAGTACTTC.

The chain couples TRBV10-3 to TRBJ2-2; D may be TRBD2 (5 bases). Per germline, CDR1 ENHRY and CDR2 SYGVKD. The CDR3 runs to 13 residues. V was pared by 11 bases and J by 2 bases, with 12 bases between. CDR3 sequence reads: CASGYVNTGELFF. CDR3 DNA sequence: TGTGCCTCGGGGTACGTTAACACCGGGGAGCTGTTTTTT.